A single TCR beta chain is shown here with its context. Its antigen is as yet unknown. These data originate in a study of T cells in localized non-small cell lung cancer. General study points: A median of roughly 52 of the top 100 tumor clones appeared in adjacent lung, which was paired and uninvolved. The highest T cell clonality was in uninvolved adjacent lung, above tumor. Heterogeneity is still possible, as just one tumor region was sequenced. There was an association of higher blood T cell density with longer overall survival.

This table comes from immunoSEQ multiplex PCR, and its TCRdb copy is limited to in-frame clones, with some not included. The sample shows about 55,000 clones, 65% to 85% of them seen only once. The CDR3 is made up of 13 amino acids. Germline V lookup: CDR1 SGHNT, CDR2 YENEEA. The V segment lost 5 bases and the J segment 0 bases; nucleotides outside the gene matches: 1. Sequences were derived from peripheral blood mononuclear cells, sampled before any cancer treatment. The clonotype was recovered from a man aged 40 to 75 with stage III lung adenocarcinoma. The V and J genes are TRBV11-3 and TRBJ2-7, with TRBD1 matching over 7 bases. The DNA of the CDR3 is TGTGCCAGCAGCCGGGACAGCTCCTACGAGCAGTACTTC. Amino acid sequence: CASSRDSSYEQYF.